This passage covers 22 T cell receptor beta chains from one sample sequenced in a study of T cell responses to AZD1222 COVID-19 vaccine. TCRdb's table, derived via immunoSEQ multiplex PCR, lists solely in-frame clones and lacks some. The table lists about 77,000 clones, about 92% of them singletons. The material was peripheral blood, obtained 28 days after the second AZD1222 dose. Receptors originate from an adult who received the AZD1222 COVID-19 vaccine.

This chain links TRBV5-1 with TRBJ2-1; perhaps TRBD2 as D (6 bases). Trimming left V 0 bases short and J 5 bases short, with 21 bases between. The germline V gene encodes CDR1 SGHRS and CDR2 YFSETQ. There are 18 residues in the CDR3. CDR3 nucleotide sequence: TGCGCCAGCAGCTTGGGGGGTTATAGCGGTGGGGAAGACAATGAGCAGTTCTTC. The encoded protein is CASSLGGYSGGEDNEQFF.

The CDR3 DNA is TGTGCCACCAGTGTAAAAAATGGGGGCAATGAGCAGTTCTTC. Residues: CATSVKNGGNEQFF. V is TRBV24-1 and J is TRBJ2-1; D may correspond to TRBD1 or TRBD2 (5 bases each). Looked up from germline, CDR1 is KGHDR and CDR2 is SFDVKD. Trimming removed 5 bases at V and 6 bases at J, with 13 bases between. The CDR3 runs to 14 residues.

In its sample, this clone was seen once. The gene calls are TRBV29-1 and TRBJ1-1; D remains ambiguous. CDR3 length: 13 amino acids. Germline V gives CDR1 SQVTM, CDR2 ANQGSEA. Trimming took off 5 bases at V and 0 bases at J, with 10 bases between the two ends. The CDR3 region is CSVCTAVNTEAFF. CDR3 nucleotides: TGCAGCGTTTGTACAGCCGTGAACACTGAAGCTTTCTTT.

The gene calls are TRBV3-1 (or the pseudogene TRBV3-2) and TRBJ1-6; the D gene is possibly TRBD1 (6 bases). Trimming left V 2 bases short and J 7 bases short, with 9 bases between. The CDR3 has 14 residues. CDR1 LGHDT and CDR2 YNNKEL come from the germline V gene (reference sequence). This CDR3 is CASSQRGGNSPLHF. The CDR3 DNA sequence: TGTGCCAGCAGCCAAAGGGGGGGGAATTCACCCCTCCACTTT.

The CDR3 region is CASSRESVVTNEKLFF. CDR3 bases: TGTGCCAGCAGCCGCGAGTCCGTGGTAACTAATGAAAAACTGTTTTTT. The genes are TRBV5-4 and TRBJ1-4; no reliable D call. Deletions cut 4 bases from V and 1 base from J, with 14 bases between. The CDR3 is 16 amino acids. Germline V gene sequence: CDR1 SGHNT, CDR2 YYREEE (reference sequence).

The chain has TRBV4-1 and TRBJ2-2; 11 bases line up with TRBD2. Germline values: CDR1 MGHRA, CDR2 YSYEKL. V was pared by 2 bases and J by 6 bases, with 2 bases of the junction left unmatched. CDR3 length: 15 residues. CDR3 region: CASSQQTSGAGELFF. In DNA, the CDR3 is TGCGCCAGCAGCCAACAGACTAGCGGGGCCGGGGAGCTGTTTTTT.

J is TRBJ2-1 and V is TRBV7-8; TRBD2 agrees at 9 bases. The CDR3 has 17 amino acids. Germline V gene lookup returns CDR1 SGHVS and CDR2 FQNEAQ. V shed 2 bases and J 5 bases; nucleotides not matched to a gene: 10. CDR3 bases: TGTGCCAGCAGCTTACGCGGGAGGGCCAGGAGGGACAATGAGCAGTTCTTC. Translation gives CASSLRGRARRDNEQFF.

The rearrangement links TRBV19 to TRBJ1-5, with 7 bases that match TRBD1. The germline gives CDR1 LNHDA, CDR2 SQIVND (reference sequence). The CDR3 is made up of 16 amino acids. Germline trimming cut 5 bases from V and 1 base from J; bases unmatched to any gene: 8. In DNA, the CDR3 is TGTGCCAGTAGTTCCACAGGGGAGTGGAGCAATCAGCCCCAGCATTTT. It yields the protein CASSSTGEWSNQPQHF.

V and J are TRBV5-1 and TRBJ1-6; 8 positions match TRBD1. The CDR3 covers 15 residues. With 4 bases clipped from V and 10 bases from J, the junction kept 10 bases outside the gene matches. Germline V gives CDR1 SGHRS, CDR2 YFSETQ. In DNA, the CDR3 is TGCGCCAGCAGCCCCTCCAGGGGGCTCGGATCACCCCTCCACTTT. Its translation: CASSPSRGLGSPLHF.

This clone appeared a few times. This chain joins TRBV5-1 and TRBJ2-5; no firm D call. CDR1 and CDR2 (germline): SGHRS, YFSETQ. The CDR3 runs 11 residues. Trimming took 5 bases from V and 5 from J, leaving 7 bases between them. CDR3: CASRGSETQYF. Here the CDR3 DNA reads TGCGCCAGCAGGGGATCCGAGACCCAGTACTTC.

J is TRBJ2-1 and V is TRBV6-5; TRBD1 is a possible D gene (5 bases). The CDR3 totals 15 residues. The germline V gene has CDR1 MNHEY and CDR2 SVGAGI. Trimming cost V 7 bases and J 0 bases, with 13 bases left between them. CDR3 in amino acids: CASTTGRFSYNEQFF. CDR3 sequence (DNA): TGTGCCAGCACCACAGGACGGTTCTCCTACAATGAGCAGTTCTTC.

The V call is TRBV14, the J call TRBJ2-3; D tentatively reads TRBD1 or TRBD2 (6 bases each). The ends were cut back, 2 bases at V and 7 bases at J, with 10 bases in the middle. The CDR3 contains 13 residues. The germline gives CDR1 SGHDN, CDR2 FVKESK. The CDR3 nucleotides read TGTGCCAGCAGCCAACGGGGGCGCAATACGCAGTATTTT. It is translated as CASSQRGRNTQYF.

J is TRBJ1-3 and V is TRBV4-3; no reliable D call. CDR1 is LGHNA and CDR2 is YSLEER in the germline V gene. Trimming removed 0 bases at V and 3 bases at J, with 18 bases between. This CDR3 spans 18 amino acids. The CDR3 DNA is TGCGCCAGCAGCCAAGACCCCCTCGACCTGAGAGGTGGAAACACCATATATTTT. Residues: CASSQDPLDLRGGNTIYF.

The V and J genes are TRBV2 and TRBJ2-7, with 7 nucleotides matching TRBD1. The length of the CDR3 is 15 residues. Germline lookup yields CDR1 SNHLY and CDR2 FYNNEI. J lost 1 base, V lost 9 bases, and 12 bases had no gene match. The CDR3 here is CASRLTGTDSYEQYF. CDR3 nucleotides: TGTGCCAGTAGACTGACCGGGACAGATTCCTACGAGCAGTACTTC. Combining the CDR3 with reference TRBV2 and TRBJ2-7 gives the whole variable domain EPEVTQTPSHQVTQMGQEVILRCVPISNHLYFYWYRQILGQKVEFLVSFYNNEISEKSEIFDDQFSVERPDGSNFTLKIRSTKLEDSAMYFCASRLTGTDSYEQYFGPGTRLTVT.

The CDR3 here is CASSRGSTGELFF. Here the CDR3 DNA reads TGTGCCAGCAGTCGCGGGAGCACCGGGGAGCTGTTTTTT. The chain employs TRBV12-3 or TRBV12-4 and TRBJ2-2; 7 bases line up with TRBD2. The CDR3 is made up of 13 amino acids. J was trimmed by 4 bases and V by 5 bases; bases with no gene match: 1.

The chain uses TRBV28 and TRBJ1-4; weak D call: TRBD1 (6 bases). Germline assignment: CDR1 MDHEN and CDR2 SYDVKM. V lost 1 base, J lost 4 bases, and 7 bases lay in between. The CDR3 is 14 amino acids. CDR3 sequence (DNA): TGTGCCAGCAGTTTATCAGGGGTTAATGAAAAACTGTTTTTT. Translation: CASSLSGVNEKLFF.

The V gene is TRBV12-3 or TRBV12-4, the J gene TRBJ1-5; D gene ambiguous. This CDR3 has 12 residues. Trimming took off 6 bases at V and 6 bases at J, with 9 bases between the two ends. The CDR3 here is CASSQEGQPQHF. Written as DNA, the CDR3 is TGTGCCAGCAGCCAGGAGGGTCAGCCCCAGCATTTT.

The rearrangement links TRBV5-1 to TRBJ2-7; TRBD1 matches 8 bases. J gave up 5 bases and V 2 bases, and 6 bases lay outside the gene matches. The germline gives CDR1 SGHRS, CDR2 YFSETQ. CDR3 length: 14 amino acids. The CDR3 nucleotides read TGCGCCAGCAGCTTACAGGGGGGTATCAACGAGCAGTACTTC. It translates to CASSLQGGINEQYF.

The chain employs TRBV11-3 and TRBJ2-2, with D tentatively TRBD1 (5 bases). Germline CDR1 reads SGHNT; CDR2 reads YENEEA. Trimming took 1 base from V and 6 from J, leaving 18 bases between them. The length of the CDR3 is 17 residues. The CDR3 nucleotides read TGTGCCAGCAGCTTAGGGAAGGGGCTGCGCGTAGCCGGGGAGCTGTTTTTT. Translating it yields CASSLGKGLRVAGELFF.

The chain recombines TRBV6-1 with TRBJ1-2; D unresolved. Germline V lookup: CDR1 MNHNS, CDR2 SASEGT. V gave up 3 bases and J gave up 4 bases, with 24 bases separating them. The CDR3 length is 18 residues. The DNA for the CDR3 is TGTGCCAGCAGTGATCGGCCGGGCCTCCGCCCGGACCCCTATGGCTACACCTTC. Amino acid sequence: CASSDRPGLRPDPYGYTF.

This chain connects TRBV2 to TRBJ2-1, with TRBD1 as a possible D gene (5 bases). Per the germline V gene, CDR1 is SNHLY and CDR2 is FYNNEI. This CDR3 has 15 amino acids. Between the trimmed V and J ends, which lost 6 bases and 4 bases, there was a span of 16 bases. The CDR3 loop reads CASSGRRGSYNEQFF. In DNA form, the CDR3 reads TGTGCCAGCAGCGGCCGAAGGGGCAGTTACAATGAGCAGTTCTTC.

This chain joins TRBV6-6 and TRBJ2-7, with TRBD2 matching 10 bases. The trim removed 2 bases at V and 5 bases at J, leaving 3 bases unmatched. Germline loops: CDR1 MNHNY, CDR2 SVGAGI (reference sequence). The CDR3 spans 14 residues. CDR3 protein: CASSYPTSGDEQYF. The CDR3, as DNA: TGTGCCAGCAGTTACCCAACTAGCGGGGACGAGCAGTACTTC.